These 27 T cell receptor beta chains were sequenced from one sample in a study of T cell changes during pregnancy in multiple sclerosis. Profiling relied on immunoSEQ multiplex PCR, and the TCRdb table lists in-frame clones only, not all of them. The sample carries over 90,000 clones, roughly 92% recorded once. The input for sequencing was peripheral blood, taken after pregnancy. Receptor source: a female donor with multiple sclerosis, enrolled in a pregnancy study.

The chain uses TRBV19 and TRBJ2-6; D gene uncertain. The V end lost 6 bases, the J end lost 0 bases, and 12 bases lay between the germline ends. CDR3 length: 16 amino acids. Germline-derived CDR1 and CDR2 are LNHDA and SQIVND (reference sequence). The CDR3 sequence is CASRALQSSGANVLTF. The CDR3 DNA is TGTGCCAGTAGAGCCCTACAGAGCTCTGGGGCCAACGTCCTGACTTTC.

V is TRBV21-1 and J is TRBJ2-1; the DNA was not compared with TRBD2, the D call given in the table. TRBV21-1 counts as a pseudogene. The CDR3 consists of 16 residues. The CDR3: CASSLGTSGPYNEQFF. CDR3 coding DNA: TGTGCCAGCAGCCTTGGAACGAGCGGCCCCTACAATGAGCAGTTCTTC.

The chain couples TRBV4-2 to TRBJ2-7; D perhaps matches TRBD2 (5 bases). The CDR3 is 16 residues long. Per germline, CDR1 LGHNA and CDR2 YNFKEQ. Trimming shortened V by 0 bases and J by 4 bases, and 16 bases separated the two germline ends. The CDR3: CASSQDRADPTYEQYF. CDR3 in DNA: TGTGCCAGCAGCCAAGATAGAGCGGACCCTACTTACGAGCAGTACTTC.

The chain joins TRBV27 to TRBJ2-3; TRBD1 aligns across 7 bases. The germline gives CDR1 MNHEY, CDR2 SMNVEV (reference sequence). Unmatched junction bases numbered 5, after V lost 2 bases and J lost 6 bases. This CDR3 is 14 amino acids long. Written as DNA, the CDR3 is TGTGCCAGCAGTTTAACAGGGGCCTTGGATACGCAGTATTTT. Its protein is CASSLTGALDTQYF.

This clone was seen just once. The V gene is TRBV10-2, the J gene TRBJ2-2; no clear D. There are 14 residues in the CDR3. Trimming pared 4 bases from V and 7 bases from J, leaving 13 bases between. The germline gives CDR1 WSHSY, CDR2 SAAADI. The CDR3 DNA reads as TGCGCCAGCAGTGTGGATGCGGAAGGCGGGGAGCTGTTTTTT. This codes for CASSVDAEGGELFF.

The chain couples TRBV19 to TRBJ2-1, with a tentative D call TRBD2 (5 bases). The CDR3 has 15 amino acids. Germline V gene lookup returns CDR1 LNHDA and CDR2 SQIVND (reference sequence). Trimming removed 1 base at V and 4 bases at J, with 11 bases between. CDR3 in DNA: TGTGCCAGTAGTATAGTGGCTAGCCAATACAATGAGCAGTTCTTC. Protein sequence: CASSIVASQYNEQFF. The complete variable domain, with remaining parts taken from reference TRBV19 and TRBJ2-1, reads DGGITQSPKYLFRKEGQNVTLSCEQNLNHDAMYWYRQDPGQGLRLIYYSQIVNDFQKGDIAEGYSVSREKKESFPLTVTSAQKNPTAFYLCASSIVASQYNEQFFGPGTRLTVL.

The chain uses TRBV19 and TRBJ1-2, with D possibly matching TRBD1 (6 bases). Germline CDR1 reads LNHDA; CDR2 reads SQIVND (reference sequence). The length of the CDR3 is 16 residues. V lost 5 bases and J 0 bases, leaving 16 bases between the germline ends. CDR3 amino acids: CASSLSQGRTNYGYTF. CDR3 nucleotide sequence: TGTGCCAGTAGTCTATCCCAGGGGCGGACTAACTATGGCTACACCTTC.

As for this clone: Mismatch with germline at one junction end may stem from a read error. V gene TRBV6-5 combines with J gene TRBJ1-4; 8 nucleotides match TRBD1. Looked up from germline, CDR1 is MNHEY and CDR2 is SVGAGI. The CDR3 contains 14 residues. The CDR3 protein is CASTYNRGSEKLFF. For the CDR3, the DNA is TGTGCCAGCACTTACAACAGGGGGTCCGAAAAACTGTTTTTT.

The V gene is TRBV5-4, the J gene TRBJ2-5; 14 nucleotides agree with TRBD2. The length of the CDR3 is 16 residues. Germline V CDR1 and CDR2: SGHNT, YYREEE (reference sequence). V lost 5 bases, J lost 6 bases, and 9 bases stayed unmatched. In nucleotides, the CDR3 is TGTGCCAGCAGTCAGGGGACTAGCGGGAGTCGGCAGACCCAGTACTTC. It encodes CASSQGTSGSRQTQYF.

This clone has more than one count but fewer than ten. The chain combines TRBV28 with TRBJ1-4; maybe TRBD1 (6 bases). The CDR3 totals 12 residues. Trimming took 6 bases from V and 4 from J, leaving 6 bases between them. Germline CDR1 and CDR2: MDHEN and SYDVKM. This CDR3 is CASRQGNEKLFF. CDR3 nucleotides: TGTGCCAGCAGACAGGGTAATGAAAAACTGTTTTTT.

V gene TRBV4-1 combines with J gene TRBJ1-2, with D unclear. V shed 6 bases and J shed 4 bases, with 9 bases lying between them. The V gene's germline CDR1 is MGHRA and CDR2 YSYEKL. The CDR3 runs 12 residues. As DNA, the CDR3 is TGCGCCAGCAGTCCGGGATCCTATGGCTACACCTTC. It encodes CASSPGSYGYTF.

This clone was detected once. The chain is built from TRBV5-1 and TRBJ2-7, with 8 bases matching TRBD2. V gave up 4 bases and J gave up 4 bases; unmatched junction bases: 10. Germline V gene data show CDR1 as SGHRS and CDR2 as YFSETQ. This CDR3 region has 15 residues. CDR3 loop: CASSRTSGVLYEQYF. The DNA for the CDR3 is TGCGCCAGCAGCCGTACTAGCGGAGTTTTATACGAGCAGTACTTC.

The rearrangement links TRBV19 to TRBJ1-1; TRBD1 is a possible D gene (6 bases). CDR3 length equals 14 residues. From germline, CDR1 is LNHDA and CDR2 SQIVND (reference sequence). Trimming shortened V by 5 bases and J by 4 bases, and 14 bases separated the two germline ends. The CDR3 spells CASSERGWRTEAFF. CDR3 DNA sequence: TGTGCCAGTAGTGAGAGGGGGTGGCGCACTGAAGCTTTCTTT.

CDR3 coding DNA: TGTGCCAGCAGCACAGGGGTGGGGGAGCAGTTCTTC. This gives the protein CASSTGVGEQFF. The V gene is TRBV13, the J gene TRBJ2-1, with 7 bases matching TRBD1. The CDR3 is 12 residues long. Germline trimming cut 5 bases from V and 10 bases from J; bases unmatched to any gene: 5. Germline values: CDR1 PRHDT, CDR2 FYEKMQ (reference sequence).

The chain uses TRBV5-1 and TRBJ2-5, with D unclear. V lost 0 bases, J lost 1 base, and 7 bases lay in between. The CDR3 runs 14 residues. Germline CDR1 SGHRS, CDR2 YFSETQ. The CDR3 sequence is CASSLAGFQETQYF. CDR3 nucleotide sequence: TGCGCCAGCAGCTTGGCAGGTTTCCAAGAGACCCAGTACTTC.

The rearrangement joins TRBV7-9 to TRBJ2-5, with 8 bases lining up with TRBD2. J gave up 4 bases and V 3 bases, and 4 bases lay outside the gene matches. The CDR3 has 14 residues. Germline values: CDR1 SEHNR, CDR2 FQNEAQ (reference sequence). The CDR3 reads CASSFPLAGETQYF. The CDR3 coding sequence is TGTGCCAGCAGCTTCCCCCTAGCGGGAGAGACCCAGTACTTC. The complete variable domain, with remaining parts taken from reference TRBV7-9 and TRBJ2-5, reads DTGVSQNPRHKITKRGQNVTFRCDPISEHNRLYWYRQTLGQGPEFLTYFQNEAQLEKSRLLSDRFSAERPKGSFSTLEIQRTEQGDSAMYLCASSFPLAGETQYFGPGTRLLVL.

The chain uses TRBV18 and TRBJ2-1; TRBD2 agrees at 11 bases. This CDR3 is 16 amino acids long. The trim removed 0 bases at V and 8 bases at J, leaving 6 bases unmatched. Germline V gene sequence: CDR1 KGHSH, CDR2 LQKENI. CDR3 in amino acids: CASSPPGLAGLDEQFF. For the CDR3, the DNA is TGTGCCAGCTCACCACCAGGACTAGCGGGTCTCGATGAGCAGTTCTTC.

This clone was recorded only once. The chain carries TRBV5-1 and TRBJ2-3; a possible D gene is TRBD2 (5 bases). V shed 4 bases and J shed 7 bases, with 13 bases lying between them. The germline gives CDR1 SGHRS, CDR2 YFSETQ. The CDR3 totals 13 residues. The CDR3 bases are TGCGCCAGCAGCCCGTTCGGAGGTCATACGCAGTATTTT. Its translation: CASSPFGGHTQYF. Using reference TRBV5-1 and TRBJ2-3 for the parts outside the CDR3, the full variable domain is KAGVTQTPRYLIKTRGQQVTLSCSPISGHRSVSWYQQTPGQGLQFLFEYFSETQRNKGNFPGRFSGRQFSNSRSEMNVSTLELGDSALYLCASSPFGGHTQYFGPGTRLTVL.

This clone was observed once. The CDR3 DNA reads as TGTGCCAGCACTATTACAGGATTCGGTGGCTACACCTTC. Translated, it gives CASTITGFGGYTF. The chain has TRBV6-6 and TRBJ1-2; D may be TRBD1 (5 bases). CDR1 is MNHNY, CDR2 SVGAGI, per germline (reference sequence). The V gene lost 7 bases and the J gene lost 7 bases, with 16 bases spanning the gap. The CDR3 sequence is 13 residues long.

The chain couples TRBV6-5 to TRBJ2-3; possible D gene TRBD2, 6 bases. This CDR3 is 15 amino acids long. Germline V gene lookup returns CDR1 MNHEY and CDR2 SVGAGI. Trimming stripped 7 bases from V and 3 bases from J, with 17 bases between. This CDR3 reads CASKGTGSKTDTQYF. The DNA of the CDR3 is TGTGCCAGCAAAGGTACCGGGAGTAAGACAGATACGCAGTATTTT.

The chain uses TRBV29-1 and TRBJ1-2, with a weak D call TRBD1 (6 bases). Germline CDR1 reads SQVTM; CDR2 reads ANQGSEA. There are 18 residues in the CDR3. V lost 0 bases to trimming and J lost 0 bases, with 20 bases between them. The CDR3 spells CSVEDQDRISSSNYGYTF. CDR3 nucleotide sequence: TGCAGCGTTGAAGATCAAGACAGGATTTCATCTTCTAACTATGGCTACACCTTC. Full variable domain (outside the CDR3, taken from reference TRBV29-1 and TRBJ1-2): SAVISQKPSRDICQRGTSLTIQCQVDSQVTMMFWYRQQPGQSLTLIATANQGSEATYESGFVIDKFPISRPNLTFSTLTVSNMSPEDSSIYLCSVEDQDRISSSNYGYTFGSGTRLTVV.

The chain combines TRBV6-4 with TRBJ2-3; 11 bases map to TRBD2. The CDR3 totals 16 residues. V was pared by 4 bases and J by 0 bases, with 3 bases of the junction left unmatched. Germline V gene sequence: CDR1 MRHNA, CDR2 SNTAGT. The CDR3 protein is CASSATSGSSTDTQYF. DNA for the CDR3: TGTGCCAGCAGTGCCACTAGCGGGAGTAGCACAGATACGCAGTATTTT.

J is TRBJ2-7 and V is TRBV28; TRBD1 aligns across 8 bases. In germline, CDR1 is MDHEN, CDR2 SYDVKM. This CDR3 contains 14 residues. Losses at the gene ends were 6 bases for V and 2 bases for J; bases not matched to a gene: 6. CDR3 amino acids: CASSPGQVTYEQYF. CDR3 coding DNA: TGTGCCAGCAGCCCGGGACAGGTGACCTACGAGCAGTACTTC.

The chain recombines TRBV27 with TRBJ2-3; 10 bases align to TRBD2. The J segment lost 5 bases and the V segment lost 2 bases, leaving 10 bases of the junction unmatched. The V gene's germline CDR1 is MNHEY and CDR2 SMNVEV (reference sequence). CDR3 length: 17 residues. DNA of the CDR3: TGTGCCAGCAGTTTAGGTGCTAGCGGGAGTTTCGGAGATACGCAGTATTTT. As protein: CASSLGASGSFGDTQYF.

Only one count was recorded for this clone. At one end, the junction sequence differs from germline, possibly due to a read error. This chain connects TRBV29-1 to TRBJ1-1; the match to TRBD1 covers 9 bases. The CDR3 has 11 amino acids. Germline CDR1 reads SQVTM; CDR2 reads ANQGSEA. CDR3 DNA sequence: TGCAGCGTCCATAGGACAGGGGCGGTTCTTTTT. Protein sequence: CSVHRTGAVLF.

The genes are TRBV12-5 and TRBJ2-5, with D possibly TRBD1 on 6 matching bases. The CDR3 consists of 12 residues. The germline CDR1 and CDR2 sequences are LGHNT and FRNRAP. Trimming took 4 bases from V and 3 from J, leaving 6 bases between them. CDR3 DNA sequence: TGTGCTAGTGGTTGGACAGAAGAGACCCAGTACTTC. This sequence encodes CASGWTEETQYF.

The CDR3 reads CASSNSWGYTF. The CDR3 coding sequence is TGTGCCAGCAGTAATAGCTGGGGCTACACCTTC. This chain links TRBV25-1 with TRBJ1-2, with D hard to call. The germline V gene has CDR1 MGHDK and CDR2 SYGVNS. Trimming took 5 bases from V and 8 from J, leaving 9 bases between them. This CDR3 has 11 residues.